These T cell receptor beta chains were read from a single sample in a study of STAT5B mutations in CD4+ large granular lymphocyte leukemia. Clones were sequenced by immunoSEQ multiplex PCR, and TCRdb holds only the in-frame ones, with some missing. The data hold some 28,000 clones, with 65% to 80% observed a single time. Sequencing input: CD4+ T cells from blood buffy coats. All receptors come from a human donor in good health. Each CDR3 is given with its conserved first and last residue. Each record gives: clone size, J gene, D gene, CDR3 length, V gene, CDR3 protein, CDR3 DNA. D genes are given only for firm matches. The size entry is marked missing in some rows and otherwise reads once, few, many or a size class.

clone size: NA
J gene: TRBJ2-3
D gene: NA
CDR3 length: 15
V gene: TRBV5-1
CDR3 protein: CASSLGLVESDTQYF
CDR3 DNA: TGCGCCAGCAGCTTGGGACTAGTCGAAAGTGATACGCAGTATTTT

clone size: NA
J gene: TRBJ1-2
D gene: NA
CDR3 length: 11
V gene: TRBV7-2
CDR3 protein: CASRATRGYTF
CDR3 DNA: TGTGCCAGCAGGGCAACGAGAGGCTACACCTTC

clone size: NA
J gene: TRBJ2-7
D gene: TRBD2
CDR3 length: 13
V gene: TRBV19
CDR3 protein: CASRLAGSYEQYF
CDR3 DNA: TGTGCCAGTAGGCTAGCGGGGTCCTACGAGCAGTACTTC

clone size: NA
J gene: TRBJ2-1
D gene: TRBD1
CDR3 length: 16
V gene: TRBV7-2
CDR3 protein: CASSRTGGTAYNEQFF
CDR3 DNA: TGTGCCAGCAGCCGGACAGGGGGCACAGCCTACAATGAGCAGTTCTTC

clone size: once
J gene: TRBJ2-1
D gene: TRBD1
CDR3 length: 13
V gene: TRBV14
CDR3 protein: CASSRDSNNEQFF
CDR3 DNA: TGTGCCAGCAGCCGGGACAGCAACAATGAGCAGTTCTTC

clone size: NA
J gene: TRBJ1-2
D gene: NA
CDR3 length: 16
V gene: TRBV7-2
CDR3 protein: CASSLEGRPNNYGYTF
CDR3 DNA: TGTGCCAGCAGCTTAGAGGGCAGACCTAATAACTATGGCTACACCTTC

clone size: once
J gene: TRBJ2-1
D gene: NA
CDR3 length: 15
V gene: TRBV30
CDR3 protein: CAWSFTTSVNNEQFF
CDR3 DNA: TGTGCCTGGAGCTTTACTACCTCGGTTAACAATGAGCAGTTCTTC

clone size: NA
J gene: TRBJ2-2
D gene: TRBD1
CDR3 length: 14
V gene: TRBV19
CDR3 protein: CASRTGSNTGELFF
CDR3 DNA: TGTGCCAGTCGGACAGGGTCTAACACCGGGGAGCTGTTTTTT

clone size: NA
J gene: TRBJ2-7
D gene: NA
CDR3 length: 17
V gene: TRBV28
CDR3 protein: CASSRAGSGGGAYEQYF
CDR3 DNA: TGTGCCAGCAGTCGAGCAGGTAGCGGAGGAGGGGCCTACGAGCAGTACTTC

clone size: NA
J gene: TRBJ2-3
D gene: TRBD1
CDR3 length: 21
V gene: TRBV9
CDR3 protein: CASSVSRPGQGPTISTDTQYF
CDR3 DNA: TGTGCCAGCAGCGTATCACGCCCGGGACAGGGGCCCACTATAAGCACAGATACGCAGTATTTT

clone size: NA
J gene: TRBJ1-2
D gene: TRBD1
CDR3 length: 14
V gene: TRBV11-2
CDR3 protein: CASRETGGVFGYTF
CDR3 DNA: TGTGCCAGCAGGGAGACAGGGGGAGTTTTTGGCTACACCTTC

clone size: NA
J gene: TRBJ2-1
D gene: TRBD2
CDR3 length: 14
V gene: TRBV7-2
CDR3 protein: CASSLYGGYNEQFF
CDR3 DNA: TGTGCCAGCAGCTTATACGGGGGGTACAATGAGCAGTTCTTC

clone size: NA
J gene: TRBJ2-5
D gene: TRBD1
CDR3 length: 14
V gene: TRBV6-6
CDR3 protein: CASTRDRAWETQYF
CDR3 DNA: TGTGCCAGCACCCGGGACAGGGCATGGGAGACCCAGTACTTC

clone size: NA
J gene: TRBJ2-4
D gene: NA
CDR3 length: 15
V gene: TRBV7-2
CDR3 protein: CASSPARQLRNIQYF
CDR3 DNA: TGTGCCAGCAGCCCTGCCCGACAGCTTCGTAACATTCAGTACTTC